Here is one T cell receptor (beta chain) with its context. This sample is drawn from a study of blood T cells in healthy people across ages. Next came a second PCR, run for 7 to 11 cycles, which used a sample-barcoded 5' primer along with a J-beta primer mix. TCRdb fed the 5' RACE reads into MiXCR, producing one record per CDR3 protein. The sample shows some 1 million distinct CDR3 sequences, under 55% of them seen only once. This CDR3 has 15 residues. Trimming took 5 bases from V and 7 from J, leaving 21 bases between them. Germline V gene data show CDR1 as SQVTM and CDR2 as ANQGSEA. This TCR was recovered from a woman in her fifties or sixties in good health. This rearrangement joins TRBV29-1 to TRBJ2-1, with D perhaps TRBD1 (6 bases). The specimen was blood. As DNA, the CDR3 is TGCAGCGTTAAAAGACAGGTGGATTATAATAATGAGCAGTTCTTC. It codes for CSVKRQVDYNNEQFF.